The 3 T cell receptor beta chains below all came from one sample that was sequenced in a study of blood T cell repertoires in COVID-19. The repertoire was sequenced with immunoSEQ multiplex PCR; TCRdb's copy has only in-frame clones and lacks some. The sample records roughly 88,000 clones, roughly 70% being singletons. The specimen was peripheral blood. The receptors were sampled from an older woman in a cohort sampled during active or convalescent COVID-19.

The V and J genes are TRBV7-2 and TRBJ2-1, with D possibly TRBD2 on 5 matching bases. The CDR3 totals 15 residues. V lost 0 bases and J 4 bases, leaving 10 bases between the germline ends. Germline CDR1 and CDR2: SGHTA and FQGNSA. The CDR3 region is CASSLAEVRYNEQFF. CDR3 DNA: TGTGCCAGCAGCTTAGCGGAGGTGAGATACAATGAGCAGTTCTTC.

The J gene is TRBJ1-5, the V gene TRBV19, with a weak D call TRBD1 (5 bases). In germline, CDR1 is LNHDA, CDR2 SQIVND (reference sequence). Trimming shortened V by 11 bases and J by 4 bases, and 15 bases separated the two germline ends. CDR3 size: 13 residues. CDR3 bases: TGTGCCTCAAACCAGGGTTTAAATCAGCCCCAGCATTTT. Translation: CASNQGLNQPQHF.

The chain carries TRBV23-1 and TRBJ1-1; D gene ambiguous. TRBV23-1 is an ORF, with its function uncertain. With 1 base removed from V and 4 bases from J, the gap between germline ends came to 13 bases. The CDR3 runs 15 residues. CDR3 bases: TGCGCCAGCAGTCAATGCCTGGGTCCGGGCACTGAAGCTTTCTTT. Its translation is CASSQCLGPGTEAFF.